This T cell receptor beta chain stems from a study of shared clonotypes between healthy human individuals. Regarding this clone: Its target is unknown.

About 200 ng DNA, 30,000 or so T cell genomes, went into each sorted-subset replicate PCR. Clones were read by immunoSEQ multiplex PCR, and TCRdb kept only the in-frame ones, dropping some. The table has around 2.1 million clones, almost 96% seen once. V shed 5 bases and J shed 2 bases, with 7 bases lying between them. Germline CDR1 SGHAT, CDR2 FQNNGV. CDR3 length: 12 residues. Findings of the study overall: Unshared clonotypes carried lower generation probabilities than those common to all four donors.

The sample taken for sequencing was naive CD4+ T cells sorted from blood. The subset denotes: CD45RA+ positively selected. This rearrangement joins TRBV11-2 to TRBJ2-7, with no clear D. This receptor was identified in a young man in good health. The CDR3 here is CASSHLAYEQYF. The CDR3 bases are TGTGCCAGCAGCCATCTAGCCTACGAGCAGTACTTC.